A selection of T cell receptor beta chains follows, all from one sample in a study of blood T cell repertoires in COVID-19. The protocol was immunoSEQ multiplex PCR, while the TCRdb copy is restricted to in-frame clones and leaves out a portion. The sample holds about 160,000 clones, approximately 80% seen once. Input material: PBMCs or T cells enriched from blood (not recorded which). These TCRs come from a man in his forties who had recovered from COVID-19. The CDR3 runs from the conserved cysteine through the conserved F or W. D genes are given only for firm matches. Clone size is not always given. Where it is, it says once, few, many or a class for expanded clones.

clone_size: -
j_call: TRBJ2-1
d_call: -
v_call: TRBV24-1
cdr3_nt: TGTGCCACCAGTGATAAGGGGGTTTGGGACAATGAGCAGTTCTTC
cdr3_aa: CATSDKGVWDNEQFF

clone_size: -
j_call: TRBJ1-2
d_call: -
v_call: TRBV13
cdr3_nt: TGTGCCAGCAGCTTGGACAGCTACTATGGCTACACCTTC
cdr3_aa: CASSLDSYYGYTF

clone_size: -
j_call: TRBJ1-5
d_call: TRBD1
v_call: TRBV28
cdr3_nt: TGTGCCAGCAGTTTACCAGGGGGCAGCGGGCAGCCCCAGCATTTT
cdr3_aa: CASSLPGGSGQPQHF

clone_size: -
j_call: TRBJ2-7
d_call: TRBD2
v_call: TRBV6-5
cdr3_nt: TGTGCCAGCATGTCTCTAGCGGGGGCCAGGGGCGAGCAGTACTTC
cdr3_aa: CASMSLAGARGEQYF

clone_size: -
j_call: TRBJ1-6
d_call: TRBD1
v_call: TRBV4-1
cdr3_nt: TGCGCCAGCAGCCAGGGACAGAGTAATTCACCCCTCCACTTT
cdr3_aa: CASSQGQSNSPLHF

clone_size: few
j_call: TRBJ2-1
d_call: TRBD1
v_call: TRBV2
cdr3_nt: TGTGCCAGCAAGGGTGACAGGGGCTCCTACAATGAGCAGTTCTTC
cdr3_aa: CASKGDRGSYNEQFF

clone_size: -
j_call: TRBJ1-1
d_call: -
v_call: TRBV5-1
cdr3_nt: TGCGCCAGCAGCTCTGGGGACAACCTGAACACTGAAGCTTTCTTT
cdr3_aa: CASSSGDNLNTEAFF

clone_size: -
j_call: TRBJ1-2
d_call: -
v_call: TRBV6-1
cdr3_nt: TGTGCCAGCAGTGAGGCTTCCACAGCCTTCATCTATGGCTACACCTTC
cdr3_aa: CASSEASTAFIYGYTF

clone_size: few
j_call: TRBJ1-2
d_call: -
v_call: TRBV2
cdr3_nt: TGTGCCAGCCGACTTATGGACCCGGGAGGCTACACCTTC
cdr3_aa: CASRLMDPGGYTF

clone_size: -
j_call: TRBJ2-2
d_call: TRBD2
v_call: TRBV11-3
cdr3_nt: TGTGCCAGCAGCTTACAGTGGGGGGGAGGCCATGGCACCGGGGAGCTGTTTTTT
cdr3_aa: CASSLQWGGGHGTGELFF

clone_size: -
j_call: TRBJ1-5
d_call: -
v_call: TRBV18
cdr3_nt: TGTGCCAGCTCACCAATAGGCGGATCGGGTCAGCCCCAGCATTTT
cdr3_aa: CASSPIGGSGQPQHF

clone_size: -
j_call: TRBJ2-3
d_call: TRBD1
v_call: TRBV7-3
cdr3_nt: TGTGCCAGCAGCCCAACAGACCTTGGGACAGGGGGGCAGTATTTT
cdr3_aa: CASSPTDLGTGGQYF

clone_size: -
j_call: TRBJ1-1
d_call: -
v_call: TRBV11-1
cdr3_nt: TGTGCCAGCAGCTTAGTGTCAGGGAACACTGAAGCTTTCTTT
cdr3_aa: CASSLVSGNTEAFF

clone_size: once
j_call: TRBJ2-7
d_call: TRBD1
v_call: TRBV7-8
cdr3_nt: TGTGCCAGCAGCCGACAGGGAAGGGAGCAGTACTTC
cdr3_aa: CASSRQGREQYF

clone_size: -
j_call: TRBJ1-4
d_call: TRBD1
v_call: TRBV5-1
cdr3_nt: TGCGCCAGCAGCCTTACAGGGGTAACTAATGAAAAACTGTTTTTT
cdr3_aa: CASSLTGVTNEKLFF

clone_size: -
j_call: TRBJ2-2
d_call: TRBD1
v_call: TRBV30
cdr3_nt: TGTGCCTGGGGGCTTGGGGCAGGGGGCGGTACCGGGGAGCTGTTTTTT
cdr3_aa: CAWGLGAGGGTGELFF

clone_size: -
j_call: TRBJ2-5
d_call: -
v_call: TRBV4-1
cdr3_nt: TGCGCCAGCAGCCAAGACTGGGGGGGCGAAGAGACCCAGTACTTC
cdr3_aa: CASSQDWGGEETQYF

clone_size: -
j_call: TRBJ1-2
d_call: TRBD1
v_call: TRBV10-2
cdr3_nt: TGCGCCACCCAACCGGGACAGGGGAACTATGGCTACACCTTC
cdr3_aa: CATQPGQGNYGYTF

clone_size: many
j_call: TRBJ2-7
d_call: TRBD1
v_call: TRBV2
cdr3_nt: TGTGCCAGCAGTCCGGGACAGGGGGCGCGAGAGCAGTACTTC
cdr3_aa: CASSPGQGAREQYF

clone_size: -
j_call: TRBJ1-1
d_call: TRBD1
v_call: TRBV24-1
cdr3_nt: TGTGCCACCAGTGGTAGGACAGGGGAAGCTTTCTTT
cdr3_aa: CATSGRTGEAFF

clone_size: -
j_call: TRBJ1-2
d_call: -
v_call: TRBV7-3
cdr3_nt: TGTGCCAGCAGCTTAACTCCCGGCGGAATTACCTATGGCTACACCTTC
cdr3_aa: CASSLTPGGITYGYTF

clone_size: -
j_call: TRBJ2-7
d_call: -
v_call: TRBV7-3
cdr3_nt: TGTGCCAGCAGCTTAGGCCATTCGAACTACGAGCAGTACTTC
cdr3_aa: CASSLGHSNYEQYF

clone_size: -
j_call: TRBJ1-2
d_call: TRBD1
v_call: TRBV5-1
cdr3_nt: TGCGCCAGCAGCTACTGGGACAGGGGAGGCTACACCTTC
cdr3_aa: CASSYWDRGGYTF

clone_size: -
j_call: TRBJ2-2
d_call: -
v_call: TRBV11-3
cdr3_nt: TGTGCCAGCAGCGAGCTCCAACGGACCGGGGAGCTGTTTTTT
cdr3_aa: CASSELQRTGELFF

clone_size: -
j_call: TRBJ2-5
d_call: TRBD2
v_call: TRBV19
cdr3_nt: TGTGCCAGTTCAGCTCTAGCGGGGATCCTTCAAGAGACCCAGTACTTC
cdr3_aa: CASSALAGILQETQYF

clone_size: -
j_call: TRBJ2-3
d_call: -
v_call: TRBV5-1
cdr3_nt: TGCGCCAGCGGGGAGCAGGTCTATACGCAGTATTTT
cdr3_aa: CASGEQVYTQYF

clone_size: -
j_call: TRBJ2-2
d_call: -
v_call: TRBV7-2
cdr3_nt: TGTGCCAGCAGCACCACCGACTGGCGCGGGGAGCTGTTTTTT
cdr3_aa: CASSTTDWRGELFF

clone_size: once
j_call: TRBJ1-2
d_call: TRBD1
v_call: TRBV23-1
cdr3_nt: TGCGCCAGAAGTCATGGGGGACAGGGGTTTGGCGGCTACACCTTC
cdr3_aa: CARSHGGQGFGGYTF

clone_size: -
j_call: TRBJ1-2
d_call: -
v_call: TRBV7-9
cdr3_nt: TGTGCCCTTGGGGGGGTCTATGGCTACACCTTC
cdr3_aa: CALGGVYGYTF

clone_size: -
j_call: TRBJ2-2
d_call: -
v_call: TRBV7-3
cdr3_nt: TGTGCCAGCAGCTTACGTCCCGGGCAGGGGACCGGGGAGCTGTTTTTT
cdr3_aa: CASSLRPGQGTGELFF

clone_size: -
j_call: TRBJ2-3
d_call: -
v_call: TRBV11-3
cdr3_nt: TGTGCCAGCAGCTTAGATCAGAGGGCTTATACGCAGTATTTT
cdr3_aa: CASSLDQRAYTQYF

clone_size: -
j_call: TRBJ2-5
d_call: -
v_call: TRBV6-2/TRBV6-3
cdr3_nt: TGTGCCAGCAGCGGACTTCGAGGCCAAGGAGCACAAGAGACCCAGTACTTC
cdr3_aa: CASSGLRGQGAQETQYF